This T cell receptor beta chain was sequenced for a study of T cells in Graves' hyperthyroidism and ophthalmopathy. The germline V and J ends were trimmed by 5 bases and 4 bases, with 11 bases remaining between them. Germline CDR1 and CDR2: SGHTA and FQGNSA. The CDR3 totals 13 residues. TCR beta CDR3 region amplification was performed from RNA transcripts. First-round RT-PCR of the TCR CDR3 relied on the HTBI primer set. MiXCR, run by TCRdb on the multiplex PCR reads, gives a single entry per CDR3 protein. The data show around 610,000 distinct CDR3 sequences, roughly 15% seen once. Notes on the study in general: In the analysis, a 13 V-J model separated ophthalmopathy from stable hyperthyroidism. Prediction of ophthalmopathy progression came a median 6.5 months pre-onset.

Active moderate-to-severe ophthalmopathy, Clinical Activity Score at least 3, NOSPECS at least 4, under 3 months' duration. Uncontrolled infection, other autoimmune disease, pregnancy or lactation led to exclusion. This clonotype was seen ten or more times. Its specificity is not known. The TCR originated in a woman aged 40 to 55 with Graves' ophthalmopathy. Sequencing input: blood. This chain uses TRBV7-2 with TRBJ1-2; D is perhaps TRBD1 (6 bases). CDR3 in amino acids: CASSPQGTYGYTF. The CDR3 DNA follows: TGTGCCAGCAGCCCACAGGGAACCTATGGCTACACCTTC.